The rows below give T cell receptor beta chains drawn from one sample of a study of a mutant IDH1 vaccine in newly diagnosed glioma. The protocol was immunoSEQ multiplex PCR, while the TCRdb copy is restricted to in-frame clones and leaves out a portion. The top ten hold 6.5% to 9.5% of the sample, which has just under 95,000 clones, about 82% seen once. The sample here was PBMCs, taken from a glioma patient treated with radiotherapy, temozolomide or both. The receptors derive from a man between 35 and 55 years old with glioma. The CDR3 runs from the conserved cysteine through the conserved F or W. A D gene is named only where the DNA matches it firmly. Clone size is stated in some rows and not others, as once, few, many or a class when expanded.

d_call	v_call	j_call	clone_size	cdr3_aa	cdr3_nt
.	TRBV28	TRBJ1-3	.	CASSITGRSGNTIYF	TGTGCCAGCAGCATAACAGGGCGCTCTGGAAACACCATATATTTT
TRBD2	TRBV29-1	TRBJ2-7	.	CSVEDQGLAGTYEQYF	TGCAGCGTTGAAGATCAGGGACTAGCGGGGACCTACGAGCAGTACTTC
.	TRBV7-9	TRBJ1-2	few	CASSFFSGGSDGYTF	TGTGCCAGCAGCTTCTTTTCGGGGGGTAGCGATGGCTACACCTTC
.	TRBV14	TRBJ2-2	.	CASSQVIGAGELFF	TGTGCCAGCAGCCAAGTAATCGGGGCCGGGGAGCTGTTTTTT
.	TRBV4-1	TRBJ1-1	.	CASSQDEGVGTEAFF	TGCGCCAGCAGCCAAGATGAGGGGGTGGGCACTGAAGCTTTCTTT
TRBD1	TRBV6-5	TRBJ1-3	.	CASRPGTAGNTIYF	TGTGCCAGCAGGCCCGGGACAGCTGGAAACACCATATATTTT
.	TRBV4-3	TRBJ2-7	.	CASSQTRTGHEQYF	TGCGCCAGCAGCCAAACAAGAACCGGCCACGAGCAGTACTTC
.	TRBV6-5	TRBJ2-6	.	CASSPDNSGANVLTF	TGTGCCAGCAGCCCCGACAACTCTGGGGCCAACGTCCTGACTTTC
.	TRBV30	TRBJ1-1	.	CAWSSDPPNTEAFF	TGTGCCTGGAGTAGCGACCCCCCGAACACTGAAGCTTTCTTT
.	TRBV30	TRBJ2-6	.	CAWSVGLLSTTNVLTF	TGTGCCTGGAGTGTAGGGTTGTTATCTACGACCAACGTCCTGACTTTC
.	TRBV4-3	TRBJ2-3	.	CASSQVVTSASTDTQYF	TGCGCCAGCAGCCAAGTGGTAACTAGTGCTAGCACAGATACGCAGTATTTT
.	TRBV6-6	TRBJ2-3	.	CASSPAVPPNTDTQYF	TGTGCCAGCAGCCCCGCGGTCCCACCGAATACAGATACGCAGTATTTT
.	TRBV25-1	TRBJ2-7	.	CASSGLGGYEQYF	TGTGCCAGCAGTGGATTGGGGGGCTACGAGCAGTACTTC
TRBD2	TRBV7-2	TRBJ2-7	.	CASSLAPWRGSYEQYF	TGTGCCAGCAGCTTGGCCCCATGGCGGGGGTCATACGAGCAGTACTTC
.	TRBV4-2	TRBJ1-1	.	CASSQDLRASTEAFF	TGTGCCAGCAGCCAAGATTTACGAGCGAGCACTGAAGCTTTCTTT
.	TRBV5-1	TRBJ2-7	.	CASSLAPGPAYEQYF	TGCGCCAGCAGCTTGGCCCCTGGGCCAGCCTACGAGCAGTACTTC
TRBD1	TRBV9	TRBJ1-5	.	CASGVQGDLNQPQHF	TGTGCCAGCGGCGTCCAGGGGGATCTCAATCAGCCCCAGCATTTT
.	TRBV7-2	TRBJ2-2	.	CASSSDSGTAGELFF	TGTGCCAGCAGCTCCGACAGCGGAACTGCCGGGGAGCTGTTTTTT
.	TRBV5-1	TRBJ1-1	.	CASSLEGRDTEAFF	TGCGCCAGCAGCTTGGAGGGGAGGGACACTGAAGCTTTCTTT
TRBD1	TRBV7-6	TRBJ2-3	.	CASSLERTGIGTDTQYF	TGTGCCAGCAGCTTAGAACGGACAGGGATAGGCACAGATACGCAGTATTTT
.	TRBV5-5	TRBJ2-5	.	CASSSPRGEETQYF	TGTGCCAGCAGCTCCCCGCGGGGCGAAGAGACCCAGTACTTC
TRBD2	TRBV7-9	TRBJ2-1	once	CASSLWTSGRVYNEQFF	TGTGCCAGCAGCTTATGGACTAGCGGGAGGGTTTACAATGAGCAGTTCTTC
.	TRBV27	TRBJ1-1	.	CASSLGVRGEAFF	TGTGCCAGCAGTTTGGGGGTTCGAGGTGAAGCTTTCTTT
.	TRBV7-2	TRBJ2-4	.	CASSALAGAPKNIQYF	TGTGCCAGCAGCGCCCTGGCGGGGGCGCCTAAAAACATTCAGTACTTC
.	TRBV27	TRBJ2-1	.	CASSLRGASYNEQFF	TGTGCCAGCAGTTTACGGGGGGCTTCCTACAATGAGCAGTTCTTC
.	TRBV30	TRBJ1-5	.	CAWGVGQSNQPQHF	TGTGCCTGGGGTGTTGGACAGTCAAATCAGCCCCAGCATTTT
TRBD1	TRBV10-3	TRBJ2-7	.	CASSLTGGGEQYF	TGTGCCAGCAGTTTGACAGGGGGCGGCGAGCAGTACTTC
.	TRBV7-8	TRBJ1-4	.	CASSDSGLEKLFF	TGTGCCAGCAGCGACTCGGGGCTTGAAAAACTGTTTTTT
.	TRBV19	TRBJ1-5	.	CASSIIGDNQPQHF	TGTGCCAGTAGTATAATAGGAGACAATCAGCCCCAGCATTTT
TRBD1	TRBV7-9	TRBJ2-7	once	CASSTIDRGAYEQYF	TGTGCCAGCAGCACCATAGACAGGGGCGCCTACGAGCAGTACTTC
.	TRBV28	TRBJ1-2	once	CASSFGRGYTF	TGTGCCAGCAGTTTCGGGAGAGGCTACACCTTC
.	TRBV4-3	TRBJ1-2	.	CASSQTSRGAGGYTF	TGCGCCAGCAGCCAAACCTCGAGAGGGGCGGGTGGCTACACCTTC
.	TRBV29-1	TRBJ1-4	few	CSVEGSGNGEKLFF	TGCAGCGTTGAAGGGTCGGGGAACGGAGAAAAACTGTTTTTT
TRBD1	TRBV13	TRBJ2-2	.	CASSSSGQGARDTGELFF	TGTGCCAGCAGCTCCTCGGGACAGGGGGCGCGGGACACCGGGGAGCTGTTTTTT
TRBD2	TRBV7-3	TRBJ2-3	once	CASSVGTSGGLSGTQYF	TGTGCCAGCAGCGTAGGGACTAGCGGGGGCCTCAGCGGTACGCAGTATTTT
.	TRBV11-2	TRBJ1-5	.	CASSLDLTGRGNQPQHF	TGTGCCAGCAGCTTAGATCTTACAGGACGGGGCAATCAGCCCCAGCATTTT
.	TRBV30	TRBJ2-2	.	CAWSLSLTSNTGELFF	TGTGCCTGGAGTCTCTCTCTAACCTCGAACACCGGGGAGCTGTTTTTT
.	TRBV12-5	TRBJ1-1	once	CATSTEGSTEAFF	TGTGCTACCTCAACGGAGGGTAGTACTGAAGCTTTCTTT
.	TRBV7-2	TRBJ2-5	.	CASSFSEETQYF	TGTGCCAGCAGCTTCTCAGAAGAGACCCAGTACTTC
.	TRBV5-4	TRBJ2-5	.	CASSAREGAGETQYF	TGTGCCAGCAGCGCCCGAGAGGGAGCCGGGGAGACCCAGTACTTC
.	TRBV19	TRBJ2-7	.	CASSIQGTYEQYF	TGTGCCAGTAGTATCCAGGGTACCTACGAGCAGTACTTC
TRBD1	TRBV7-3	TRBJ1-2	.	CASSPRPPGQGLNYGYTF	TGTGCCAGCAGCCCGAGACCACCGGGACAGGGTTTAAACTATGGCTACACCTTC
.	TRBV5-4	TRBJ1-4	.	CASSLADNEKLFF	TGTGCCAGCAGCTTGGCAGATAATGAAAAACTGTTTTTT
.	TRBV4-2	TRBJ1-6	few	CASSSGTHNSPLHF	TGTGCCAGCAGCTCCGGGACCCATAATTCACCCCTCCACTTT
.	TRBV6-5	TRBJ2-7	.	CASSYSSSYEQYF	TGTGCCAGCAGTTATAGCAGCTCCTACGAGCAGTACTTC
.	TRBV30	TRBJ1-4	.	CAWRVWGREKLFF	TGTGCCTGGAGAGTCTGGGGACGGGAAAAACTGTTTTTT
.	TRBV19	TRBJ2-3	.	CASSWPRATDTQYF	TGTGCCAGTAGTTGGCCCAGGGCTACAGATACGCAGTATTTT
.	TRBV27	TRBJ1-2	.	CASSFRQPHLYGYTF	TGTGCCAGCAGTTTCCGACAGCCCCACCTCTATGGCTACACCTTC
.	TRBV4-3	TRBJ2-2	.	CASSQDAGPATGELFF	TGCGCCAGCAGCCAAGATGCGGGGCCAGCTACCGGGGAGCTGTTTTTT
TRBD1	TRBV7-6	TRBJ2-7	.	CASSTQTGGHEQYF	TGTGCCAGCAGCACCCAGACAGGGGGCCACGAGCAGTACTTC
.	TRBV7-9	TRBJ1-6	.	CASSLAANSPLHF	TGTGCCAGCAGCTTAGCTGCTAATTCACCCCTCCACTTT
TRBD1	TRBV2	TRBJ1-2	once	CASSGQGWHYGYTF	TGTGCCAGCAGTGGACAGGGGTGGCACTATGGCTACACCTTC